Sequencing of this TCR beta chain was carried out in a study of OX40 agonist ivuxolimab in advanced cancers. Libraries were prepared by immunoSEQ multiplex PCR; TCRdb keeps only in-frame clonotypes and omits some of them. This table holds about 69,000 clones, 75% to 90% found once. The V gene's germline CDR1 is SEHNR and CDR2 FQNEAQ (reference sequence). CDR3 length: 18 residues. V lost 6 bases to trimming and J lost 6 bases, with 28 bases between them. The sequenced sample was CD4+ or CD8+ T cells sorted from blood, obtained in a trial of the OX40 agonist ivuxolimab. V and J are TRBV7-9 and TRBJ2-3, with unresolved D. The clonotype comes from an adult with an advanced solid tumor such as melanoma, head and neck, liver or kidney cancer. CDR3 in amino acids: CASSPTHMSEVNADTQYF. DNA for the CDR3: TGTGCCAGCAGTCCAACCCACATGAGCGAGGTCAACGCGGATACGCAGTATTTT.